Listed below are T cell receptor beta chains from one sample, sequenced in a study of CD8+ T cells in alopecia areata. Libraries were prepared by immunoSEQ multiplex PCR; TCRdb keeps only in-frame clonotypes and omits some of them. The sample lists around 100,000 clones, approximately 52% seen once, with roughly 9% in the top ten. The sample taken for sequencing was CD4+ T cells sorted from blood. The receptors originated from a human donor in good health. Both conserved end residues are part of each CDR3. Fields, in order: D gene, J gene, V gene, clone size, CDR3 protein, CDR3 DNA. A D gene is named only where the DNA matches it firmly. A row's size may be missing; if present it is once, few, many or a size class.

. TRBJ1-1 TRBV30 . CAWSVPSPQLRAFF TGTGCCTGGAGTGTACCGTCTCCCCAACTTCGAGCTTTCTTT
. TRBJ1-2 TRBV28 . CASSFTVAGYTF TGTGCCAGCAGTTTCACGGTCGCTGGCTACACCTTC
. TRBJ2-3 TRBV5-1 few CASSLEGTQYF TGCGCCAGCAGTCTTGAGGGAACGCAGTATTTT
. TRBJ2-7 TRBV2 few CASSGLGNSYEQYF TGTGCCAGCAGTGGGTTAGGAAACTCCTACGAGCAGTACTTC
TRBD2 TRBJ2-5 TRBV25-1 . CASSEQRGQETQYF TGTGCCAGCAGTGAACAGCGGGGCCAAGAGACCCAGTACTTC
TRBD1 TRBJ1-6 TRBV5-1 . CASSGDRGPLHF TGCGCCAGCAGCGGGGACAGGGGGCCCCTCCACTTT
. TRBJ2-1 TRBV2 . CASSKERQNNEQFF TGTGCCAGCAGTAAAGAACGTCAAAACAATGAGCAGTTCTTC
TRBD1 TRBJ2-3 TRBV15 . CATSRGQGADTQYF TGTGCCACCAGCAGAGGACAGGGCGCAGATACGCAGTATTTT
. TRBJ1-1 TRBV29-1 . CSSRTEMNTEAFF TGCAGCTCCCGGACGGAAATGAACACTGAAGCTTTCTTT
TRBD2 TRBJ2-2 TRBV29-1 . CSVLLAGMNTGELFF TGCAGCGTATTACTAGCGGGGATGAACACCGGGGAGCTGTTTTTT
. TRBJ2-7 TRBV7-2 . CASSLMAGAYSSYEQYF TGTGCCAGCAGCTTAATGGCGGGGGCTTATAGCTCCTACGAGCAGTACTTC
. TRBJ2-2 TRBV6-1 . CASSDARTQRGTGELFF TGTGCCAGCAGTGACGCTAGAACCCAGAGAGGCACCGGGGAGCTGTTTTTT
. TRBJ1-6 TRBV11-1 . CASSLGALNSPLHF TGTGCCAGCAGCTTAGGAGCCCTTAATTCACCCCTCCACTTT
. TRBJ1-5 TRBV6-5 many CASARDPSNQPQHF TGTGCCAGCGCCCGGGACCCAAGCAATCAGCCCCAGCATTTT
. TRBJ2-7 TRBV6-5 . CASSVPLSYEQYF TGTGCCAGCAGTGTTCCACTCTCTTACGAGCAGTACTTC
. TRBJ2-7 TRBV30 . CAWSVTVSEQYF TGTGCCTGGAGTGTAACGGTTTCCGAGCAGTACTTC
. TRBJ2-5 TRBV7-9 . CASSPGSSGPETQYF TGTGCCAGCAGCCCCGGCTCGAGTGGTCCAGAGACCCAGTACTTC
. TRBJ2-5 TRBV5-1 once CASSFSTAETQYF TGCGCCAGCAGCTTCAGTACCGCGGAGACCCAGTACTTC
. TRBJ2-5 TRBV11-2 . CASSPNQGRETQYF TGTGCCAGCAGCCCAAATCAGGGTCGGGAGACCCAGTACTTC
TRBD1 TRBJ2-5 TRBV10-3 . CAISERGQGGETQYF TGTGCCATCAGTGAGCGGGGACAGGGAGGCGAGACCCAGTACTTC
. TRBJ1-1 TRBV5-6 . CASSWGTRRTEAFF TGTGCCAGCAGCTGGGGGACCCGCCGGACTGAAGCTTTCTTT
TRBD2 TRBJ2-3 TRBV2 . CASSEASGGARDTQYF TGTGCCAGCAGTGAAGCTAGCGGGGGGGCTCGGGATACGCAGTATTTT
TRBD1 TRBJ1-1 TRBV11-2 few CASSLVGTGTGAFF TGTGCCAGCAGCTTAGTTGGGACAGGAACAGGAGCTTTCTTT
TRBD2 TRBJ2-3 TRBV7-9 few CASSLNPLAGKTDTQYF TGTGCCAGCAGCTTAAATCCCCTAGCGGGGAAAACAGATACGCAGTATTTT
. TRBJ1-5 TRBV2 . CASSSTGISPPQPQHF TGTGCCAGCAGTAGTACAGGGATTTCTCCACCCCAGCCCCAGCATTTT
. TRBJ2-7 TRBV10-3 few CAISDLEGIYEQYF TGTGCCATCAGTGATCTTGAGGGGATCTACGAGCAGTACTTC
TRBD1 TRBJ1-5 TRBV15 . CATSRDIGGNKPQHF TGTGCCACCAGCAGAGATATAGGGGGCAATAAGCCCCAGCATTTT
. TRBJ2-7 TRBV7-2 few CASSVNGGLGGEQYF TGTGCCAGCAGCGTCAACGGAGGCTTGGGGGGCGAGCAGTACTTC
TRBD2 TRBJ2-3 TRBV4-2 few CASSQRSGPTSGVLHTQYF TGTGCCAGCAGCCAGAGGAGTGGTCCTACTAGCGGGGTGTTACATACGCAGTATTTT
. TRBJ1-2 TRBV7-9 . CASSFSTNYGYTF TGTGCCAGCAGCTTCAGTACTAACTATGGCTACACCTTC
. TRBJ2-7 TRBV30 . CAWSVGGRGYEQYF TGTGCCTGGAGTGTAGGAGGACGGGGTTACGAGCAGTACTTC
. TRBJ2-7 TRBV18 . CASSPTSLREQYF TGTGCCAGCTCACCCACCTCGCTTCGCGAGCAGTACTTC
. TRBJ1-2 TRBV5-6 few CASSLRGRAGGYTF TGTGCCAGCAGCCTCCGGGGGAGGGCAGGCGGCTACACCTTC
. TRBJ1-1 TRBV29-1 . CSVVYGLNTEAFF TGCAGCGTTGTTTACGGCTTGAACACTGAAGCTTTCTTT
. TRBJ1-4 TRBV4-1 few CASSQASGRGNEKLFF TGCGCCAGCAGCCAAGCGTCGGGCAGGGGCAATGAAAAACTGTTTTTT
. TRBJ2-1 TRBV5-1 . CASSPGDSEQFF TGCGCCAGCAGCCCGGGGGATAGCGAGCAGTTCTTC
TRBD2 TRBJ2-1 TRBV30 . CAWSVGGGPFNEQFF TGTGCCTGGAGTGTGGGCGGGGGGCCTTTCAATGAGCAGTTCTTC
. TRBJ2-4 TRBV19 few CASSTPRAQLAKNIQYF TGTGCCAGTAGTACCCCCCGGGCCCAATTAGCCAAAAACATTCAGTACTTC
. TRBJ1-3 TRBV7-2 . CASSDQADSGNTIYF TGTGCCAGCAGCGACCAGGCCGACTCTGGAAACACCATATATTTT
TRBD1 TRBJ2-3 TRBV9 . CASGKGGPPVTDTQYF TGTGCCAGCGGGAAAGGGGGCCCCCCCGTCACAGATACGCAGTATTTT
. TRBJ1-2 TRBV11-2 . CASSSELYGYTF TGTGCCAGCAGCTCTGAATTGTACGGCTACACCTTC
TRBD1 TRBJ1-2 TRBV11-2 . CASSSQALGQGLGYTF TGTGCCAGCAGCTCCCAGGCTCTCGGACAGGGTCTTGGCTACACCTTC